The next 25 T cell receptor beta chains were all read from a single sample in a study of T cells after yellow fever vaccination. TCRdb analysed the 5' RACE reads with MiXCR anew, one entry per CDR3 protein. The data show about 360,000 distinct CDR3 sequences, 6.2% seen once. The sequencing used PBMCs, collected 5 days after the yellow fever booster vaccination. These TCRs come from a man younger than 40 who received the YFV17D yellow fever vaccine.

The table lists this clonotype with many counts. The chain links TRBV5-1 to TRBJ2-2; D is undetermined. V lost 0 bases, J lost 8 bases, and 14 bases lay in between. The germline gives CDR1 SGHRS, CDR2 YFSETQ. This CDR3 is built from 15 residues. The CDR3 reads CASSLAGLMRGELFF. For the CDR3, the DNA is TGCGCCAGCAGCTTGGCCGGGTTAATGAGAGGGGAGCTGTTTTTT.

This clonotype was seen ten or more times. This chain joins TRBV7-9 and TRBJ2-7; weak D call: TRBD1 (5 bases). The CDR3 is 13 residues long. The ends were cut back, 6 bases at V and 1 base at J, with 10 bases in the middle. Looked up from germline, CDR1 is SEHNR and CDR2 is FQNEAQ (reference sequence). The chain's CDR3 is CASRSDSSYEQYF. DNA for the CDR3: TGTGCCAGCAGATCTGACAGTTCCTACGAGCAGTACTTC.

This clonotype came up many times. The rearrangement uses TRBV6-5 and TRBJ2-1; possibly TRBD2 for D (6 bases). The germline CDR1 and CDR2 sequences are MNHEY and SVGAGI. V lost 6 bases and J 5 bases, leaving 14 bases between the germline ends. The CDR3 consists of 14 residues. CDR3 amino acids: CASRLGGVNNEQFF. The DNA of the CDR3 is TGTGCCAGCAGACTCGGCGGGGTGAACAATGAGCAGTTCTTC.

The chain joins TRBV12-3 or TRBV12-4 to TRBJ2-4; possible D gene TRBD2, 6 bases. V lost 4 bases and J lost 4, with 20 bases in between. This CDR3 is 17 amino acids long. In nucleotides, the CDR3 is TGTGCCAGCAGTTCCTTCCTAGGGCTAGCGCCGAAAAACATTCAGTACTTC. It translates to CASSSFLGLAPKNIQYF.

This clonotype was seen repeatedly, ten times or more. The chain recombines TRBV28 with TRBJ2-3; 10 bases match TRBD1. The CDR3 extends over 16 amino acids. The V and J ends lost 2 bases and 2 bases, in that order; junction bases with no gene match: 4. Germline V gene sequence: CDR1 MDHEN, CDR2 SYDVKM. CDR3 in DNA: TGTGCCAGCAGTTTAAAGGGACAGGGGTCCACAGATACGCAGTATTTT. Amino acids: CASSLKGQGSTDTQYF.

With respect to this clonotype: The junction departs from germline at one end; a sequencing error may be responsible. The V gene is TRBV20-1, the J gene TRBJ2-1; tentatively, D is TRBD1 or TRBD2 (5 bases each). The CDR3 has 17 residues. Germline CDR1 and CDR2: DFQATT and SNEGSKA (reference sequence). CDR3 region: CCARDIPGTYGGNEQFF. The CDR3 bases are TGCTGTGCTAGAGATATCCCCGGGACCTACGGCGGCAATGAGCAGTTCTTC.

The chain uses TRBV27 and TRBJ2-5; TRBD2 aligns across 9 bases. The trim removed 8 bases at V and 2 bases at J, leaving 3 bases unmatched. The germline gives CDR1 MNHEY, CDR2 SMNVEV (reference sequence). The length of the CDR3 is 13 residues. The CDR3 DNA sequence: TGTGCCAGCGGGCGGGAGGGGCAAGAGACCCAGTACTTC. This codes for CASGREGQETQYF.

At least ten counts were recorded for this clonotype. J is TRBJ1-1 and V is TRBV11-2; possible D gene TRBD1, 5 bases. Trimming left V 0 bases short and J 1 base short, with 15 bases between. Germline V gives CDR1 SGHAT, CDR2 FQNNGV. The CDR3 contains 17 residues. For the CDR3, the DNA is TGTGCCAGCAGCTTAGATCGTCGGGGAAGGGGGAACACTGAAGCTTTCTTT. Translating it yields CASSLDRRGRGNTEAFF.

This clonotype was seen a handful of times. V gene TRBV28 combines with J gene TRBJ2-1, with 7 bases fitting TRBD2. V shed 2 bases, J shed 8 bases, and the junction held 6 bases outside the gene matches. Germline lookup yields CDR1 MDHEN and CDR2 SYDVKM. The CDR3 is 14 residues long. CDR3 nucleotide sequence: TGTGCCAGCAGTTTAGGCGGGAGAATCGATGAGCAGTTCTTC. Translation gives CASSLGGRIDEQFF.

This clonotype was observed at least ten times. The chain combines TRBV20-1 with TRBJ2-1; 9 bases are a match to TRBD2. This CDR3 is 14 amino acids long. V dropped 6 bases and J dropped 2; count of bases not matched to a gene: 5. Germline V gene lookup returns CDR1 DFQATT and CDR2 SNEGSKA (reference sequence). This chain's CDR3 is CSATLAGTYNEQFF. The CDR3 nucleotides read TGCAGTGCGACCCTAGCGGGGACCTACAATGAGCAGTTCTTC.

This clonotype occurred many times. V is TRBV6-2 or TRBV6-3 and J is TRBJ1-2; perhaps TRBD1 as D (6 bases). The CDR3 extends over 13 amino acids. Per germline, CDR1 MNHEY and CDR2 SVGEGT. The V end lost 4 bases, the J end lost 6 bases, and 12 bases lay between the germline ends. CDR3 in amino acids: CASSLDSANGYTF. The CDR3 DNA is TGTGCCAGCAGTTTGGACAGTGCGAATGGCTACACCTTC.

This rearrangement joins TRBV7-2 to TRBJ2-5; possibly TRBD1 for D (6 bases). The CDR3 is 16 amino acids. Trimming took off 5 bases at V and 0 bases at J, with 16 bases between the two ends. CDR1 is SGHTA and CDR2 is FQGNSA in the germline V gene. CDR3 coding DNA: TGTGCCAGCAGCGAACAGGGTCGACGGTACCAAGAGACCCAGTACTTC. Its translation is CASSEQGRRYQETQYF.

This clonotype was seen only a few times. The chain combines TRBV20-1 with TRBJ1-1; 9 bases map to TRBD1. V dropped 4 bases and J dropped 4; count of bases not matched to a gene: 4. This CDR3 has 13 residues. CDR1 and CDR2 (germline): DFQATT, SNEGSKA (reference sequence). In nucleotides, the CDR3 is TGCAGTGCTAACAGGGGGCTTATCACTGAAGCTTTCTTT. Translated, it gives CSANRGLITEAFF.

The chain couples TRBV19 to TRBJ2-2, with 9 bases fitting TRBD1. The CDR3 sequence is 15 residues long. V dropped 5 bases and J dropped 3; count of bases not matched to a gene: 4. The germline V gene encodes CDR1 LNHDA and CDR2 SQIVND (reference sequence). The chain's CDR3 is CASSRTGGDTGELFF. DNA for the CDR3: TGTGCCAGTAGTCGTACAGGGGGCGACACCGGGGAGCTGTTTTTT.

This clonotype was detected many times. The rearrangement joins TRBV5-1 to TRBJ1-5; 7 bases are shared with TRBD1. Germline CDR1 is SGHRS and CDR2 is YFSETQ. With 1 base clipped from V and 5 bases from J, the junction kept 3 bases outside the gene matches. The CDR3 covers 14 residues. CDR3 in amino acids: CASSLTTGDQPQHF. In nucleotides, the CDR3 is TGCGCCAGCAGCTTGACAACAGGGGATCAGCCCCAGCATTTT.

The chain joins TRBV29-1 to TRBJ2-5, with 10 bases fitting TRBD2. Per the germline V gene, CDR1 is SQVTM and CDR2 is ANQGSEA. The CDR3 is 12 residues long. Trimming took 5 bases from V and 5 from J; bases not matched to a gene: 2. Here the CDR3 reads CSVLAGAETQYF. The CDR3 DNA is TGCAGCGTTCTAGCGGGAGCGGAGACCCAGTACTTC.

This rearrangement joins TRBV23-1 to TRBJ2-7; the D gene could be TRBD1 or TRBD2 (5 bases each). TRBV23-1 is identified as an open reading frame with a role that is uncertain. The CDR3 has 15 residues. V was shortened by 1 base and J by 1 base, with 11 bases between the two germline ends. The chain's CDR3 is CASSQYTGGSYEQYF. Here the CDR3 DNA reads TGCGCCAGCAGTCAATACACAGGAGGATCCTACGAGCAGTACTTC.

This clonotype has ten or more counts. The CDR3 is CAISESGIGALHF. In nucleotides, the CDR3 is TGTGCCATCAGTGAGTCGGGAATTGGGGCCCTCCACTTT. This chain connects TRBV10-3 to TRBJ1-6, with D unresolved. Germline V lookup: CDR1 ENHRY, CDR2 SYGVKD. V shed 0 bases and J shed 14 bases, with 11 bases lying between them. The CDR3 is 13 amino acids.

This clonotype was detected a few times. A junction end diverges from the germline sequence, so it may reflect a read error. The rearrangement joins TRBV29-1 to TRBJ2-1; 7 nucleotides line up with TRBD1. This CDR3 contains 16 residues. Germline CDR1 reads SQVTM; CDR2 reads ANQGSEA. In DNA form, the CDR3 reads TGCAGCGTGGAAGGGACAGACGGAAGCTCCTACAATGAGCAGTTCTTC. Its translation is CSVEGTDGSSYNEQFF.

V is TRBV5-6 and J is TRBJ2-1, with TRBD2 matching over 10 bases. CDR3 size: 20 residues. CDR1 and CDR2 from the germline V gene are SGHDT and YYEEEE. V dropped 3 bases and J dropped 4; count of bases not matched to a gene: 19. CDR3 DNA sequence: TGTGCCAGCAGCTCCGGGGCCGCCCGCAGGGGTAGCGGGAGGTACAATGAGCAGTTCTTC. Translating gives CASSSGAARRGSGRYNEQFF. Supplemented by reference TRBV5-6 and TRBJ2-1, the full variable domain reads DAGVTQSPTHLIKTRGQQVTLRCSPKSGHDTVSWYQQALGQGPQFIFQYYEEEERQRGNFPDRFSGHQFPNYSSELNVNALLLGDSALYLCASSSGAARRGSGRYNEQFFGPGTRLTVL.

The sample holds many counts of this clonotype. The rearrangement links TRBV20-1 to TRBJ2-7, with 11 bases aligning to TRBD2. CDR3 length equals 14 residues. The V gene end was trimmed by 4 bases and the J gene end by 7 bases; junction bases not matched to a gene: 9. Germline V CDR1 and CDR2: DFQATT, SNEGSKA (reference sequence). In DNA, the CDR3 is TGCAGTGCTAATCAACTAGCGGGAGATGGAGAGCAGTACTTC. As protein: CSANQLAGDGEQYF.

This clonotype has a handful of counts. This chain joins TRBV10-3 and TRBJ2-1; tentatively, D is TRBD2 (5 bases). The CDR3 is made up of 11 amino acids. Between the trimmed V and J ends, which lost 11 bases and 9 bases, there was a span of 14 bases. Germline lookup yields CDR1 ENHRY and CDR2 SYGVKD. CDR3 region: CAALTSSEQFF. DNA for the CDR3: TGTGCCGCCTTAACTAGTAGTGAGCAGTTCTTC.

This clonotype was recorded many times. The V and J genes are TRBV5-4 and TRBJ2-4, with D maybe TRBD1 (6 bases). CDR3 length equals 14 residues. V shed 3 bases and J shed 7 bases, with 14 bases lying between them. CDR1 and CDR2 (germline): SGHNT, YYREEE (reference sequence). The CDR3 spells CASSSRQDSNIQYF. The CDR3 nucleotides are TGTGCCAGCAGCTCGCGTCAGGACAGCAACATTCAGTACTTC.

This clonotype was detected only a few times. CDR3 nucleotide sequence: TGTGCCAGCGTCAAGTTTCTAGGGAACACCGGGGAGCTGTTTTTT. Protein product: CASVKFLGNTGELFF. V and J are TRBV7-9 and TRBJ2-2; D remains unclear. This CDR3 spans 15 amino acids. CDR1 is SEHNR and CDR2 is FQNEAQ in the germline V gene (reference sequence). V lost 8 bases to trimming and J lost 1 base, with 14 bases between them.

V and J are TRBV5-1 and TRBJ2-6; the D is unclear. V was clipped by 0 bases and J by 0 bases, with 7 bases between them. Germline V CDR1 and CDR2: SGHRS, YFSETQ. The CDR3 consists of 16 residues. CDR3 sequence: CASSLDESSGANVLTF. The CDR3 region has the DNA TGCGCCAGCAGCTTGGACGAAAGCTCTGGGGCCAACGTCCTGACTTTC.